The 22 T cell receptor beta chains reported below all come from one sample, sequenced in a study of blood T cell repertoires in COVID-19. Measured with immunoSEQ multiplex PCR; TCRdb has only the in-frame clones, and not every one. The table has 280,000 or so clones, around nine tenths seen once; the top ten hold less than 3%. The specimen was PBMCs or T cells enriched from blood (not recorded which). These receptors were taken from a woman in her forties or fifties who had been exposed to COVID-19.

CDR3 DNA sequence: TGTGCCAGCAGCTTAGACCTGGACAGGGTCGGTCAGCCCCAGCATTTT. Its protein is CASSLDLDRVGQPQHF. V is TRBV7-8 and J is TRBJ1-5; TRBD1 matches 8 bases. Germline CDR1 and CDR2: SGHVS and FQNEAQ. Losses at the gene ends were 1 base for V and 6 bases for J; bases not matched to a gene: 8. The CDR3 totals 16 residues. The full variable domain, with the rest looked up from reference TRBV7-8 and TRBJ1-5, is GAGVSQSPRYKVAKRGQDVALRCDPISGHVSLFWYQQALGQGPEFLTYFQNEAQLDKSGLPSDRFFAERPEGSVSTLKIQRTQQEDSAVYLCASSLDLDRVGQPQHFGDGTRLSIL.

The CDR3 sequence: CASSQGIAGWYEQYF. The CDR3 DNA follows: TGTGCCAGCAGCCAAGGGATAGCGGGGTGGTACGAGCAGTACTTC. The chain joins TRBV3-1 (or the pseudogene TRBV3-2) to TRBJ2-7; TRBD2 aligns across 8 bases. V trimming: 1 base; J trimming: 4 bases; junction bases outside the gene matches: 6. The germline gives CDR1 LGHDT, CDR2 YNNKEL (reference sequence). The CDR3 length is 15 residues.

V gene TRBV10-3 combines with J gene TRBJ2-1, with 12 positions matching TRBD2. CDR3 length: 14 residues. V gave up 10 bases and J gave up 6 bases; unmatched junction bases: 7. Germline values: CDR1 ENHRY, CDR2 SYGVKD. CDR3 sequence reads: CATQTSGGLNEQFF. For the CDR3, the DNA is TGTGCCACCCAGACTAGCGGGGGACTCAATGAGCAGTTCTTC.

CDR3 in amino acids: CASTNAHLRGYTF. CDR3 nucleotides: TGTGCCAGTACTAATGCCCATCTTCGGGGCTACACCTTC. The J gene is TRBJ1-2, the V gene TRBV19; the D is unclear. This CDR3 contains 13 residues. The V end was cut by 7 bases, the J end by 8 bases, with 17 bases between. The germline V gene has CDR1 LNHDA and CDR2 SQIVND (reference sequence).

The rearrangement uses TRBV7-9 and TRBJ1-5; D remains ambiguous. CDR1 is SEHNR and CDR2 is FQNEAQ in the germline V gene (reference sequence). V lost 5 bases to trimming and J lost 6 bases, with 11 bases between them. This CDR3 region has 13 residues. The CDR3 region is CASSIDVSQPQHF. The CDR3 DNA reads TGTGCCAGCAGCATAGATGTATCTCAGCCCCAGCATTTT.

This clone occurred once. In nucleotides, the CDR3 is TGTGCCACCAGCAGTCGCAGGGATCAGCCCCAGCATTTT. Translating it yields CATSSRRDQPQHF. The chain uses TRBV15 and TRBJ1-5, with D possibly matching TRBD1 (5 bases). V lost 3 bases, J lost 5 bases, and 8 bases lay in between. The CDR3 has 13 residues. Per the germline V gene, CDR1 is LNHNV and CDR2 is YYDKDF (reference sequence).

The J gene is TRBJ2-5, the V gene TRBV4-2; 8 nucleotides match TRBD2. Losses at the gene ends were 5 bases for V and 5 bases for J; bases not matched to a gene: 7. The germline CDR1 and CDR2 sequences are LGHNA and YNFKEQ. The CDR3 sequence is 14 residues long. The CDR3 spells CASSGSGAGETQYF. The DNA for the CDR3 is TGTGCCAGCAGCGGTAGCGGGGCGGGGGAGACCCAGTACTTC.

The chain uses TRBV5-1 and TRBJ1-4; the match to TRBD1 covers 7 bases. Germline CDR1 SGHRS, CDR2 YFSETQ. J gave up 1 base and V 4 bases, and 4 bases lay outside the gene matches. CDR3 size: 15 residues. The CDR3 bases are TGCGCCAGCAGCGAGACAGGGATAACTAATGAAAAACTGTTTTTT. It specifies CASSETGITNEKLFF. Full variable domain (rest looked up from reference TRBV5-1 and TRBJ1-4): KAGVTQTPRYLIKTRGQQVTLSCSPISGHRSVSWYQQTPGQGLQFLFEYFSETQRNKGNFPGRFSGRQFSNSRSEMNVSTLELGDSALYLCASSETGITNEKLFFGSGTQLSVL.

The chain carries TRBV5-6 and TRBJ2-7; TRBD2 might be the D (6 bases). CDR1 and CDR2 (germline): SGHDT, YYEEEE. The V gene lost 4 bases and the J gene lost 3 bases, with 8 bases spanning the gap. The CDR3 has 12 residues. The CDR3 DNA reads TGTGCCAGCAGCCGGGAGAGCTACGAGCAGTACTTC. This sequence encodes CASSRESYEQYF.

In the case of this clone: Its ends do not fully match the called genes, so a read error is possible. The rearrangement links TRBV28 to TRBJ2-7; 7 bases map to TRBD1. There are 12 residues in the CDR3. Germline V lookup: CDR1 MDHEN, CDR2 SYDVKM. The CDR3, as DNA: TGTGCCAGCAGATTGACCGGGACAGATATCGACTTC. This sequence encodes CASRLTGTDIDF.

The chain has TRBV7-9 and TRBJ1-4, with 7 bases matching TRBD1. This CDR3 is built from 16 residues. The V segment lost 4 bases and the J segment 5 bases; nucleotides outside the gene matches: 10. Germline V gene lookup returns CDR1 SEHNR and CDR2 FQNEAQ (reference sequence). CDR3 coding DNA: TGTGCCAGCAGCTCACAAACTCCAGGGGGAAATGAAAAACTGTTTTTT. Protein product: CASSSQTPGGNEKLFF.

The V call is TRBV19, the J call TRBJ2-3; 8 bases map to TRBD1. Germline V gives CDR1 LNHDA, CDR2 SQIVND (reference sequence). J was trimmed by 4 bases and V by 4 bases; bases with no gene match: 4. This CDR3 is built from 14 residues. The CDR3 here is CASSNLDRADTQYF. The DNA of the CDR3 is TGTGCCAGTAGTAATTTGGACAGGGCAGATACGCAGTATTTT.

V gene TRBV3-1 (or the pseudogene TRBV3-2) combines with J gene TRBJ2-1; TRBD1 matches at 7 bases. The V gene's germline CDR1 is LGHDT and CDR2 YNNKEL (reference sequence). CDR3 length: 19 residues. V was pared by 4 bases and J by 2 bases, with 17 bases of the junction left unmatched. The chain's CDR3 is CASSPFTRRQGRAYNEQFF. The CDR3 DNA follows: TGTGCCAGCAGCCCATTCACTCGACGACAGGGAAGGGCCTACAATGAGCAGTTCTTC.

The CDR3 protein is CASSQFGNTIYF. The CDR3 nucleotides read TGTGCCAGTTCTCAGTTTGGAAACACCATATATTTT. This chain links TRBV28 with TRBJ1-3; D unresolved. Germline values: CDR1 MDHEN, CDR2 SYDVKM. V lost 9 bases and J lost 3, with 9 bases in between. This CDR3 spans 12 amino acids.

V gene TRBV5-4 combines with J gene TRBJ2-1, with a weak D call TRBD1 (5 bases). Germline-derived CDR1 and CDR2 are SGHNT and YYREEE (reference sequence). The germline V and J ends were trimmed by 4 bases and 8 bases, with 19 bases remaining between them. There are 15 residues in the CDR3. In nucleotides, the CDR3 is TGTGCCAGCAGCAGGAGCTGGGGCGCGACTGATGAGCAGTTCTTC. Encoded protein: CASSRSWGATDEQFF.

The gene calls are TRBV7-6 and TRBJ1-4; perhaps TRBD1 as D (5 bases). This CDR3 has 14 amino acids. CDR1 and CDR2 from the germline V gene are SGHVS and FNYEAQ. Trimming removed 1 base at V and 8 bases at J, with 11 bases between. The CDR3 region is CASSLVSSGEKLFF. The DNA of the CDR3 is TGTGCCAGCAGCTTAGTCAGCTCAGGGGAAAAACTGTTTTTT.

The rearrangement joins TRBV5-1 to TRBJ1-4; 9 positions match TRBD1. Per germline, CDR1 SGHRS and CDR2 YFSETQ. The junction had 11 bases not matched to a gene; V was cut back by 4 bases and J by 7 bases. The CDR3 is 16 residues long. CDR3 amino acids: CASSPRVTGGGEKLFF. The CDR3 nucleotides read TGCGCCAGCAGCCCACGGGTGACAGGGGGAGGTGAAAAACTGTTTTTT.

J is TRBJ2-7 and V is TRBV5-4; 12 positions agree with TRBD2. The J segment lost 6 bases and the V segment lost 4 bases, leaving 11 bases of the junction unmatched. Germline values: CDR1 SGHNT, CDR2 YYREEE (reference sequence). The CDR3 covers 16 residues. CDR3 DNA: TGTGCCAGCAGCACTAGCGGGGGGACCCTTCGGCTCGAGCAGTACTTC. The encoded protein is CASSTSGGTLRLEQYF.

The chain recombines TRBV30 with TRBJ1-5, with TRBD1 identical over 7 bases. Germline CDR1 and CDR2: GTSNPN and SVGIG (reference sequence). V shed 1 base, J shed 1 base, and the junction held 7 bases outside the gene matches. The CDR3 loop spans 16 amino acids. CDR3 nucleotide sequence: TGTGCCTGGAGTGCCCTCGAGGGACAGAGCAATCAGCCCCAGCATTTT. Its protein product is CAWSALEGQSNQPQHF.

This clone is medium-sized within its sample. The V call is TRBV19, the J call TRBJ1-5; 12 bases map to TRBD1. Germline-derived CDR1 and CDR2 are LNHDA and SQIVND (reference sequence). The CDR3 length is 15 residues. V lost 5 bases to trimming and J lost 4 bases; unmatched junction nucleotides: 3. CDR3 nucleotides: TGTGCCAGTAGTGGGGGACAGGGGGCGAATCAGCCCCAGCATTTT. This codes for CASSGGQGANQPQHF.

This clone occurred once. The V and J genes are TRBV9 and TRBJ1-3, with a possible D match to TRBD1 (6 bases). The germline V and J ends were trimmed by 1 base and 3 bases, with 8 bases remaining between them. CDR1 is SGDLS and CDR2 is YYNGEE in the germline V gene. This CDR3 contains 14 residues. The CDR3 nucleotides read TGTGCCAGCAGCGTACAGGGGCATGGAAACACCATATATTTT. Residues: CASSVQGHGNTIYF.

The chain is built from TRBV25-1 and TRBJ1-2; 7 nucleotides agree with TRBD1. The CDR3 sequence is 16 residues long. CDR1 and CDR2 from the germline V gene are MGHDK and SYGVNS. With 2 bases clipped from V and 7 bases from J, the junction kept 13 bases outside the gene matches. The CDR3 loop is CASSERWNRGDSGYTF. As DNA, the CDR3 is TGTGCCAGCAGTGAAAGGTGGAACAGGGGAGACTCTGGCTACACCTTC.